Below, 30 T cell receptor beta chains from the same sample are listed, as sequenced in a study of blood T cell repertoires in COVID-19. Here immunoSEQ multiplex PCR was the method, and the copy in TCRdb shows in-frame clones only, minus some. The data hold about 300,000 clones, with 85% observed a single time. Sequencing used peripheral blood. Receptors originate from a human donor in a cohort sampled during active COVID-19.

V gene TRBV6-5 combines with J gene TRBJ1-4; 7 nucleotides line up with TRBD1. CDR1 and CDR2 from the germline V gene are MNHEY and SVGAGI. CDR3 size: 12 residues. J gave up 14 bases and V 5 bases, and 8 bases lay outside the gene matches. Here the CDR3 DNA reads TGTGCCAGCAGTCCCACAGGGGTTGTGCTGTTTTTT. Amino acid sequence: CASSPTGVVLFF.

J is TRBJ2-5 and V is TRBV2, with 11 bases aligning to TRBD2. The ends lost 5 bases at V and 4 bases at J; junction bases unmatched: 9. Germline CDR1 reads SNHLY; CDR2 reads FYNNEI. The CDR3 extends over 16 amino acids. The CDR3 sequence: CASSPTTSGIGETQYF. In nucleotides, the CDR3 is TGTGCCAGCAGTCCGACGACTAGCGGGATTGGAGAGACCCAGTACTTC.

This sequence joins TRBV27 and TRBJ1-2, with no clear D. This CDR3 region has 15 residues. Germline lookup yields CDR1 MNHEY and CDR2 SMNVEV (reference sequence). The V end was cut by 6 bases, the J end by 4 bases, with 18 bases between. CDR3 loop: CASRSDRTGGYGYTF. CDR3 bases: TGTGCCAGCAGATCCGACCGGACCGGAGGCTATGGCTACACCTTC.

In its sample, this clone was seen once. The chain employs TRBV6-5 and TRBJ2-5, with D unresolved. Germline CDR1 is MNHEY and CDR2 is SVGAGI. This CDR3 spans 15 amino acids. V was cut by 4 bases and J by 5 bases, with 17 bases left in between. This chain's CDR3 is CASSLQTASRETQYF. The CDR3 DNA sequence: TGTGCCAGCAGTTTGCAGACTGCAAGCCGGGAGACCCAGTACTTC.

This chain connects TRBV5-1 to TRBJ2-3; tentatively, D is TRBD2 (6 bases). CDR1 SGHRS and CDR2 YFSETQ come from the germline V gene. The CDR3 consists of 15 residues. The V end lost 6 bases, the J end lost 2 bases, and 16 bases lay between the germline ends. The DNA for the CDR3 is TGCGCCAGCAAATGGCGGGGTCCCGTCACAGATACGCAGTATTTT. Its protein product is CASKWRGPVTDTQYF.

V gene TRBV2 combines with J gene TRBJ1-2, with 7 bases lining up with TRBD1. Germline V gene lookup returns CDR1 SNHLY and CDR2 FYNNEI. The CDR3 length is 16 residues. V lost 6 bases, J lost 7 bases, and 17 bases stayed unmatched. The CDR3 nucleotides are TGTGCCAGCAGGGTGGACAGGAACGCCTGGATAGGTGGCTACACCTTC. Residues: CASRVDRNAWIGGYTF.

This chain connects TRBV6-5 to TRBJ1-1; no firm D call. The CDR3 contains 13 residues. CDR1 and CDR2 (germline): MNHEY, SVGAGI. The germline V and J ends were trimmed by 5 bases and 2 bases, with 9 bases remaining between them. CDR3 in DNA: TGTGCCAGCAGTAGCCAGGTTAACACTGAAGCTTTCTTT. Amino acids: CASSSQVNTEAFF.

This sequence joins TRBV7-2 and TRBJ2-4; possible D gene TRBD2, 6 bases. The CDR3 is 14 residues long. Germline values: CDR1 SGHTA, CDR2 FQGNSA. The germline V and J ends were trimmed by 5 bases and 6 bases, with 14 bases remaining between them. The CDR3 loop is CASSSRDWRNIQYF. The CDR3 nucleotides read TGTGCCAGCAGCAGCAGGGACTGGCGAAACATTCAGTACTTC.

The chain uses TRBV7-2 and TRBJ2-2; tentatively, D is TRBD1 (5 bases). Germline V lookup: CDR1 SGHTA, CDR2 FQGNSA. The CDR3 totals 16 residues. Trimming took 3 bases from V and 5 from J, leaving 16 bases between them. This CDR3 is CASSFHAGRGTGELFF. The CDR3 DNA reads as TGTGCCAGCAGCTTCCACGCAGGGCGAGGAACCGGGGAGCTGTTTTTT.

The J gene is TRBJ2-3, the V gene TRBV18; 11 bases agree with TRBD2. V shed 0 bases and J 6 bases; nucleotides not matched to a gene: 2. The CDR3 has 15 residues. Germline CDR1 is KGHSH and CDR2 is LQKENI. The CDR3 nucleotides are TGTGCCAGCTCACCACCTAGCGGGAGGGCTGATACGCAGTATTTT. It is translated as CASSPPSGRADTQYF.

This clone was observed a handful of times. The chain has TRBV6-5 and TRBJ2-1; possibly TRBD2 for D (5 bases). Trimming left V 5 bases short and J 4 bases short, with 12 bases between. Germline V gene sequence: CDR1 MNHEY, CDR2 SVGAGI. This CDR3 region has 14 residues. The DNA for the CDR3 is TGTGCCAGCAGTCCCTTTGAGGGTTACAATGAGCAGTTCTTC. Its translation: CASSPFEGYNEQFF.

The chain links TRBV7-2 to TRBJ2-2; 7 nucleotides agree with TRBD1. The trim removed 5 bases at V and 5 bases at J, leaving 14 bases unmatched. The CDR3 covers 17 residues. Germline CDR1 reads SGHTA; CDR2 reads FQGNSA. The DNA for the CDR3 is TGTGCCAGCAGCACCCCTGGGGGACAGTGGGAAACCGGGGAGCTGTTTTTT. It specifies CASSTPGGQWETGELFF. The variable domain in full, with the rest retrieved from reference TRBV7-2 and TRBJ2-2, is GAGVSQSPSNKVTEKGKDVELRCDPISGHTALYWYRQSLGQGLEFLIYFQGNSAPDKSGLPSDRFSAERTGGSVSTLTIQRTQQEDSAVYLCASSTPGGQWETGELFFGEGSRLTVL.

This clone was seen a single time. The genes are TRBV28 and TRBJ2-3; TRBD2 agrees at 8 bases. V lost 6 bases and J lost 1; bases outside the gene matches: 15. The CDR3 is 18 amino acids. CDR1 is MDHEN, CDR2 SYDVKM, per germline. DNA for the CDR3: TGTGCCAGCAGCCTCATTAGCGGGACGGCGAGTCGCACAGATACGCAGTATTTT. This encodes CASSLISGTASRTDTQYF. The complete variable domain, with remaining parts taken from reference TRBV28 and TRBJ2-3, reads DVKVTQSSRYLVKRTGEKVFLECVQDMDHENMFWYRQDPGLGLRLIYFSYDVKMKEKGDIPEGYSVSREKKERFSLILESASTNQTSMYLCASSLISGTASRTDTQYFGPGTRLTVL.

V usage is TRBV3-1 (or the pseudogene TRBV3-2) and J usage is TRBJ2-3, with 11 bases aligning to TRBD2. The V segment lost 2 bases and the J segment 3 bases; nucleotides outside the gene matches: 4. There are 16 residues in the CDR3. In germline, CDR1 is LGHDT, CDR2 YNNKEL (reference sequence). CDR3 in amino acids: CASSQLAGGPTDTQYF. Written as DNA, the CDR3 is TGTGCCAGCAGCCAACTAGCGGGAGGCCCAACAGATACGCAGTATTTT.

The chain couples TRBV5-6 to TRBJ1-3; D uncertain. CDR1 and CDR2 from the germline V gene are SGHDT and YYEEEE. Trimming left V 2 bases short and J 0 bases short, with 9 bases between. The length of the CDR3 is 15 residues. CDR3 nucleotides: TGTGCCAGCAGCTTTAATGGAGACTCTGGAAACACCATATATTTT. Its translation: CASSFNGDSGNTIYF.

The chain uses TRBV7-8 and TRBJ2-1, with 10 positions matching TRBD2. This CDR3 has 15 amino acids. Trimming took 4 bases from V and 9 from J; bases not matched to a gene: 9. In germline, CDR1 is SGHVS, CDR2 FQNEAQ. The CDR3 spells CASSSVDSSGSEQFF. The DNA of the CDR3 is TGTGCCAGCAGCTCAGTGGATTCTAGCGGGAGTGAGCAGTTCTTC.

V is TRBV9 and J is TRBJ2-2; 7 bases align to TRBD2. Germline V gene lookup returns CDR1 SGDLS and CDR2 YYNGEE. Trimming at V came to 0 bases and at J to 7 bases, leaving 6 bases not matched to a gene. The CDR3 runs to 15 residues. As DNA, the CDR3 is TGTGCCAGCAGCGTAGTCGCGGGAGTTGGCGGGGAGCTGTTTTTT. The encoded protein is CASSVVAGVGGELFF.

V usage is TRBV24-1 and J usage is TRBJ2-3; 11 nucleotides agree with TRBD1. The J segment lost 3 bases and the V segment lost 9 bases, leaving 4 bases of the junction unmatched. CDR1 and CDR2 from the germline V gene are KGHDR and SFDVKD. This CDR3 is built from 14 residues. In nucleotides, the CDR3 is TGTGCCACCCGTGGGACAGGGGGAACAGATACGCAGTATTTT. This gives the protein CATRGTGGTDTQYF.

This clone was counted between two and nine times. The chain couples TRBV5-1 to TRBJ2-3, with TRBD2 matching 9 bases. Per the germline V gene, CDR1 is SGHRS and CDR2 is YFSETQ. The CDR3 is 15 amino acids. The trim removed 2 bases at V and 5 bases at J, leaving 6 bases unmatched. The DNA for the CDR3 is TGCGCCAGCAGCTTCGGGACTAGCTATAGAGATACGCAGTATTTT. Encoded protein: CASSFGTSYRDTQYF.

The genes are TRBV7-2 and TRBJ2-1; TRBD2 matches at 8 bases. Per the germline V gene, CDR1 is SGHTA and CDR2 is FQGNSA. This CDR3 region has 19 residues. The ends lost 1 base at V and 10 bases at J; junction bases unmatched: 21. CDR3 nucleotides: TGTGCCAGCAGCTTAGAGGGGACTAGAAGAAGCCTTGGGAGTCGCGAGCAGTTCTTC. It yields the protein CASSLEGTRRSLGSREQFF.

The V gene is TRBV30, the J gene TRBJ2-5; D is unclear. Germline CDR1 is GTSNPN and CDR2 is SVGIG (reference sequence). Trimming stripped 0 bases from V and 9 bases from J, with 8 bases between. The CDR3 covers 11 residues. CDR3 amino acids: CAWSVNEAQYF. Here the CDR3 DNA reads TGTGCCTGGAGTGTTAACGAGGCCCAGTACTTC.

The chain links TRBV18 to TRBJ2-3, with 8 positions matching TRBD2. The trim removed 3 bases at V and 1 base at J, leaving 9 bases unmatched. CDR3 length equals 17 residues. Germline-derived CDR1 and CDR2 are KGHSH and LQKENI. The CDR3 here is CASSPTSSGSGTDTQYF. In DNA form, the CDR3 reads TGTGCCAGCTCACCGACCTCCAGCGGGAGTGGCACAGATACGCAGTATTTT.

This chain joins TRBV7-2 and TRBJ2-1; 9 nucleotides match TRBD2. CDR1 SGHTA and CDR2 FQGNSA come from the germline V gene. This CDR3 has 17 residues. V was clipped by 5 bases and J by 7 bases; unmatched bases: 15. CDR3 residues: CASSLEPHAGGQNEQFF. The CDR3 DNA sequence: TGTGCCAGCAGCCTAGAGCCCCACGCGGGAGGGCAAAATGAGCAGTTCTTC. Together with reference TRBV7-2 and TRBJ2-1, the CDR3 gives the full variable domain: GAGVSQSPSNKVTEKGKDVELRCDPISGHTALYWYRQSLGQGLEFLIYFQGNSAPDKSGLPSDRFSAERTGGSVSTLTIQRTQQEDSAVYLCASSLEPHAGGQNEQFFGPGTRLTVL.

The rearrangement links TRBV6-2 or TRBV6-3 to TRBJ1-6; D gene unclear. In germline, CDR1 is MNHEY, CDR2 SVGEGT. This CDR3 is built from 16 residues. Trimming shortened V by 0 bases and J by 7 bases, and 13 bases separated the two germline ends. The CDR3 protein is CASSYSGSHMNSPLHF. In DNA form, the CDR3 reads TGTGCCAGCAGTTACTCGGGGAGCCATATGAATTCACCCCTCCACTTT.

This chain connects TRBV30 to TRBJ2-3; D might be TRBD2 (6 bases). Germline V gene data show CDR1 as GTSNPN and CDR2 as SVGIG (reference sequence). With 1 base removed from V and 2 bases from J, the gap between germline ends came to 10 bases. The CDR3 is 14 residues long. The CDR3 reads CAWSGGGATDTQYF. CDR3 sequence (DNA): TGTGCCTGGAGTGGTGGCGGGGCCACAGATACGCAGTATTTT.

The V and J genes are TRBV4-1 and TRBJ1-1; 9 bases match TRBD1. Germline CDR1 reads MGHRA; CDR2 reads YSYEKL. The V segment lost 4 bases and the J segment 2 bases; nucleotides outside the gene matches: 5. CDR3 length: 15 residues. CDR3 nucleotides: TGCGCCAGCAGCCCCGGACAGGGGCCCAACACTGAAGCTTTCTTT. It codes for CASSPGQGPNTEAFF.

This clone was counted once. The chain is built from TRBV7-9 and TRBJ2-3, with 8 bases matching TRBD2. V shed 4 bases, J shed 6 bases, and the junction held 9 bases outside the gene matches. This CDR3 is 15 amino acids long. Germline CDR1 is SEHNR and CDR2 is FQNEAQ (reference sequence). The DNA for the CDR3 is TGTGCCAGCAGCTACACGAGCGGGAGTAGGGATACGCAGTATTTT. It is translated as CASSYTSGSRDTQYF.

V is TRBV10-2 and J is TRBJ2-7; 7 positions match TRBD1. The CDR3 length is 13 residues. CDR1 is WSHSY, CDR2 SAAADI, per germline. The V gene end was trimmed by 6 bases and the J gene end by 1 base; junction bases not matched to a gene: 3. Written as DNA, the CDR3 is TGCGCCAGCAGGGGGGACAGATCCTACGAGCAGTACTTC. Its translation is CASRGDRSYEQYF.

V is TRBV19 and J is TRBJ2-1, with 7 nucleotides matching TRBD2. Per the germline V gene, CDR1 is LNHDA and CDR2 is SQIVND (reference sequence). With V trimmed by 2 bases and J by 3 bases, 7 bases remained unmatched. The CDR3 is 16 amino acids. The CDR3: CASSITLAARYNEQFF. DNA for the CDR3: TGTGCCAGTAGTATAACCCTAGCGGCGCGCTACAATGAGCAGTTCTTC.

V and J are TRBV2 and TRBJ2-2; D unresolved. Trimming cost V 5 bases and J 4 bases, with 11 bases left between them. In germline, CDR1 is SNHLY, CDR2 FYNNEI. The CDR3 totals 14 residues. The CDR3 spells CASSKEQITGELFF. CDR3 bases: TGTGCCAGCAGTAAGGAACAGATCACCGGGGAGCTGTTTTTT.